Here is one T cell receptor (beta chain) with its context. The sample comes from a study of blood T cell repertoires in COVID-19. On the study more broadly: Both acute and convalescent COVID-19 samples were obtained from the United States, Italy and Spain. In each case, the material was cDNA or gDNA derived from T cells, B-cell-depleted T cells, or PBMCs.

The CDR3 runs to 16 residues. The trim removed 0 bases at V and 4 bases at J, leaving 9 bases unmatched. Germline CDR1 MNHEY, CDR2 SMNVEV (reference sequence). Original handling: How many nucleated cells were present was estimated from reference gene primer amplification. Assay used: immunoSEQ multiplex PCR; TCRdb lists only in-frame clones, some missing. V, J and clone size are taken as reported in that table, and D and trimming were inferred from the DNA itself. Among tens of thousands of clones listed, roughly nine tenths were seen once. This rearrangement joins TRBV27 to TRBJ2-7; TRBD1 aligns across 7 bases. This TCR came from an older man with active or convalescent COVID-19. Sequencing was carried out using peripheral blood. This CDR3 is CASSLSVGGAGYEQYF. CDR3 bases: TGTGCCAGCAGTTTATCGGTAGGGGGCGCCGGGTACGAGCAGTACTTC.